This passage covers 8 T cell receptor beta chains from one sample sequenced in a study of T cell responses to AZD1222 COVID-19 vaccine. Here immunoSEQ multiplex PCR was the method, and the copy in TCRdb shows in-frame clones only, minus some. The data hold tens of thousands of clones, with roughly 82% observed a single time. The sequencing used peripheral blood, collected on day 0 of AZD1222 vaccination. Source of these receptors: an adult in good health.

The chain has TRBV27 and TRBJ2-7, with 7 bases that match TRBD2. This CDR3 comprises 14 residues. With V trimmed by 3 bases and J by 0 bases, 2 bases remained unmatched. Per the germline V gene, CDR1 is MNHEY and CDR2 is SMNVEV (reference sequence). The CDR3 spells CASSFTSASYEQYF. CDR3 coding DNA: TGTGCCAGCAGTTTCACTAGCGCCTCCTACGAGCAGTACTTC.

This chain joins TRBV6-5 and TRBJ2-1; 7 bases align to TRBD2. Germline values: CDR1 MNHEY, CDR2 SVGAGI. The CDR3 contains 14 residues. The J segment lost 4 bases and the V segment lost 10 bases, leaving 10 bases of the junction unmatched. The CDR3 sequence is CAISPAGEYNEQFF. The CDR3 DNA sequence: TGTGCCATCAGCCCCGCGGGGGAGTACAATGAGCAGTTCTTC.

The chain is built from TRBV5-6 and TRBJ1-2, with TRBD1 identical over 8 bases. The trim removed 1 base at V and 2 bases at J, leaving 1 base unmatched. Germline assignment: CDR1 SGHDT and CDR2 YYEEEE. The CDR3 loop spans 14 amino acids. The CDR3 region has the DNA TGTGCCAGCAGCTTGCACAGGGGGAACTATGGCTACACCTTC. It encodes CASSLHRGNYGYTF.

The chain uses TRBV19 and TRBJ2-3; 8 bases are shared with TRBD1. Germline lookup yields CDR1 LNHDA and CDR2 SQIVND (reference sequence). V lost 8 bases and J lost 1; bases outside the gene matches: 8. This CDR3 has 15 residues. As DNA, the CDR3 is TGTGCCAGTTCTCGACAGGGGCTGGGCACAGATACGCAGTATTTT. Protein sequence: CASSRQGLGTDTQYF.

The chain combines TRBV4-1 with TRBJ1-1, with 8 bases that match TRBD1. Germline V gene sequence: CDR1 MGHRA, CDR2 YSYEKL. The CDR3 spans 15 residues. Trimming removed 2 bases from V and 5 bases from J; junction bases left unmatched: 7. The CDR3: CASSQIGQGGTEAFF. CDR3 coding DNA: TGCGCCAGCAGCCAAATCGGACAGGGAGGGACTGAAGCTTTCTTT.

In this sample, this clone is medium-sized. This chain connects TRBV2 to TRBJ1-1, with D possibly matching TRBD1 (5 bases). There are 13 residues in the CDR3. Trimming left V 6 bases short and J 2 bases short, with 10 bases between. Per the germline V gene, CDR1 is SNHLY and CDR2 is FYNNEI. CDR3 sequence: CASRGGSNTEAFF. In DNA, the CDR3 is TGTGCCAGCAGGGGGGGGAGTAACACTGAAGCTTTCTTT.

This clone was recorded once. The chain joins TRBV19 to TRBJ2-3; 7 positions match TRBD1. Germline-derived CDR1 and CDR2 are LNHDA and SQIVND (reference sequence). The CDR3 has 14 residues. Trimming took 2 bases from V and 5 from J; bases not matched to a gene: 4. The CDR3: CASSIRDRKDTQYF. The CDR3 DNA reads TGTGCCAGTAGTATAAGGGACAGAAAAGATACGCAGTATTTT.

The chain employs TRBV5-4 and TRBJ2-5, with TRBD1 matching 8 bases. Germline values: CDR1 SGHNT, CDR2 YYREEE (reference sequence). The CDR3 sequence is 13 residues long. After removal of 2 bases from V and 5 bases from J, the junction contained 2 bases not matched to a gene. DNA for the CDR3: TGTGCCAGCAGCTTACAGGGGGGCGAGACCCAGTACTTC. Translating it yields CASSLQGGETQYF.